The rows below give T cell receptor beta chains drawn from one sample of a study of T cells in Graves' hyperthyroidism and ophthalmopathy. TCRdb analysed the multiplex PCR reads with MiXCR anew, one entry per CDR3 protein. The sample lists about half a million distinct CDR3 sequences; more than 15% were seen once. The sequenced material came from blood. The origin of the receptors is a woman aged 30 to 39 with Graves' ophthalmopathy. The CDR3 runs from the conserved cysteine through the conserved F or W. Each record gives: clone size, J gene, V gene, D gene, CDR3 DNA, CDR3 protein. The D gene is left open where the match is weak. Some rows mark clone size as missing; the rest say once, few, many or name a class of expanded clone.

>many|TRBJ2-7|TRBV6-2/TRBV6-3|TRBD1
TGTGCCAGCAGGGGGACAGGGGGGTTATACGAGCAGTACTTC
CASRGTGGLYEQYF
>many|TRBJ2-1|TRBV7-7|.
TGTGCCAGCAGCGCCGACAGTTACAATGAGCAGTTCTTC
CASSADSYNEQFF
>.|TRBJ2-5|TRBV19|.
TGTGCCAGTAGCCCTTCCCCGATGGAGACCCAGTACTTC
CASSPSPMETQYF
>.|TRBJ2-2|TRBV15|.
TGTGCCACCAGCAAATTCACCGGGGAGCTGTTTTTT
CATSKFTGELFF
>many|TRBJ2-1|TRBV28|.
TGTGCCAGCAGCCAGACATACTTGTTGGAGCAGTTCTTC
CASSQTYLLEQFF
>many|TRBJ1-2|TRBV5-1|.
TGCGCCAGCAGCTTGGGAGGGGCTTCTAACTATGGCTACACCTTC
CASSLGGASNYGYTF
>.|TRBJ1-1|TRBV28|TRBD1
TGTGCCAGCAGTACCTCAAAGGGACAGCGGACTGAAGCTTTCTTT
CASSTSKGQRTEAFF
>.|TRBJ2-5|TRBV6-2/TRBV6-3|TRBD2
TGTGCCAGCACCCCTGCGGGGGAAGAGACCCAGTACTTC
CASTPAGEETQYF
>many|TRBJ1-1|TRBV5-1|.
TGCGCCAGCAGCTGGACGGACGGAGGGAACACTGAAGCTTTCTTT
CASSWTDGGNTEAFF
>.|TRBJ2-7|TRBV20-1|.
TGCAGTGCTAGAGACCTCGGTTTCTCCTACGAGCAGTACTTC
CSARDLGFSYEQYF
>many|TRBJ2-7|TRBV2|.
TGTGCCAGCAGTGATGGGGTTCTGGAGGACTACGAGCAGTACTTC
CASSDGVLEDYEQYF
>.|TRBJ2-2|TRBV7-3|.
TGTGCCAGCAGCTTAAAGGCCGGCGGGGAGCTGTTTTTT
CASSLKAGGELFF
>many|TRBJ2-5|TRBV20-1|.
TGCAGTGCTACCTCGGGCTCAGAGACCCAGTACTTC
CSATSGSETQYF
>few|TRBJ2-1|TRBV9|.
TGTGCCAGCAGCGTAGGATCAAGGGGCCATGAGCAGTTCTTC
CASSVGSRGHEQFF
>many|TRBJ2-7|TRBV12-3/TRBV12-4|TRBD2
TGTGCCAGCAGCGGACTAGCGGGAGACTACGAGCAGTACTTC
CASSGLAGDYEQYF
>many|TRBJ2-3|TRBV20-1|.
TGCAGTGCTATAGACAAGTTTATTAGCACAGATACGCAGTATTTT
CSAIDKFISTDTQYF
>few|TRBJ1-5|TRBV6-1|.
TGTGCCAGCACGTGGGGTGGCAATCAGCCCCAGCATTTT
CASTWGGNQPQHF
>few|TRBJ2-7|TRBV7-2|.
TGTGCCAGCAGCTTACCCTCTCGGGCCGAGCAGTACTTC
CASSLPSRAEQYF
>.|TRBJ2-1|TRBV20-1|.
TGCAGTGCTAGCCCGTTCCCCAATGAGCAGTTCTTC
CSASPFPNEQFF
>many|TRBJ2-7|TRBV18|TRBD2
TGTGCCAGCTCACCAACGACTAGCGGATACGAGCAGTACTTC
CASSPTTSGYEQYF
>once|TRBJ2-3|TRBV6-1|.
TGTGCCAGCAGCCCCGGGGGGCGGGCCCCAGATACGCAGTATTTT
CASSPGGRAPDTQYF
>many|TRBJ1-4|TRBV11-2|.
TGTGCCAGCAGCTTAGGGGGGCCTCGAGAAAAACTGTTTTTT
CASSLGGPREKLFF
>.|TRBJ2-1|TRBV9|.
TGTGCCAGCAGCCGTACCCTCAATGAGCAGTTCTTC
CASSRTLNEQFF
>.|TRBJ2-1|TRBV7-3|TRBD2
TGTGCCAGCAGCTTAAATCCCCCTAGCGGGAAAATCAATGAGCAGTTCTTC
CASSLNPPSGKINEQFF
>.|TRBJ2-5|TRBV20-1|TRBD2
TGCAGTGCCTTAGCGGGAGACCAAGAGACCCAGTACTTC
CSALAGDQETQYF
>.|TRBJ2-1|TRBV19|TRBD2
TGTGCCAGTAGTAAAACTAGCGGGAGGCAGGGTGAGCAGTTCTTC
CASSKTSGRQGEQFF
>many|TRBJ1-1|TRBV27|.
TGTGCCAGCAGTTCCCCGAACACTGAAGCTTTCTTT
CASSSPNTEAFF
>.|TRBJ2-1|TRBV11-2|TRBD2
TGTGCCAGCGGTAGAACTAGCGGGAGGGCCTTCAATGAGCAGTTCTTC
CASGRTSGRAFNEQFF
>many|TRBJ2-3|TRBV7-2|TRBD2
TGTGCCAGCAGCTTAAAGGCGGGGGCAGATACGCAGTATTTT
CASSLKAGADTQYF
>.|TRBJ1-5|TRBV6-2/TRBV6-3|TRBD1
TGTGCCAGCAGTTATGCCCGGGACAGGGGGCCCAATCAGCCCCAGCATTTT
CASSYARDRGPNQPQHF
>.|TRBJ1-2|TRBV12-3/TRBV12-4|.
TGTGCCAGCACATATCTACAGGGAGATGGCTACACCTTC
CASTYLQGDGYTF
>many|TRBJ2-7|TRBV30|.
TGTGCCTGGAGTGCGAACTACGAGCAGTACTTC
CAWSANYEQYF
>many|TRBJ2-1|TRBV29-1|TRBD1
TGCAGCGTCCAAGGGACAGGGGGCGCTTACAATGAGCAGTTCTTC
CSVQGTGGAYNEQFF